The TCR beta chain described here comes from a study of vaccination and CD4 T cells after COVID-19. Study-wide background: The interval from dose two to post-vaccine sampling had a median of roughly 70 days, and it ranged from 14 to 241. Every culture used as a control got a CEFX pool, an HIV-1 Nef pool, or no peptide. Regarding the study as a whole: Convalescent patients displayed a median roughly 90% of reactive clones emerging only post-vaccination.

Sequence data for DNA of cultured CD4+ T cells were generated by the Oncomine TCR Beta short-read assay. Each CDR3 protein is one row after TCRdb ran MiXCR on the PCR reads. Of about 12,000 distinct CDR3 sequences detected, around half appear once; the ten largest clones hold 28%. J was trimmed by 1 base and V by 5 bases; bases with no gene match: 2. Germline lookup yields CDR1 SGHTA and CDR2 FQGNSA. The CDR3 is 14 residues long. The treatment here: approximately nine-day PBMC culture with coronavirus spike peptide pools or control peptides (ViraFEST assay). On this clonotype itself: The antigen is not known.

The TCR sequence derives from a human donor who had recovered from COVID-19. Sequenced input: CD4+ T cells from blood, cultured in vitro. The chain couples TRBV7-2 to TRBJ2-5; 9 bases are a match to TRBD2. The CDR3 loop reads CASSPSGAQETQYF. CDR3 DNA sequence: TGTGCCAGCAGCCCTAGCGGGGCCCAAGAGACCCAGTACTTC.